The 20 T cell receptor beta chains in this list originate from one sample, sequenced in a study of CD8+CD57+ T cells in acquired aplastic anemia. Genomic DNA was employed as the template in profiling TCR beta VDJ and CDR3. TCRdb processed the reads anew with MiXCR; each CDR3 protein has one entry. The sample includes 250,000 to 300,000 distinct CDR3 sequences, approximately 56% of them seen just once. The specimen was sorted CD4+, CD8+, or CD8+CD57+ T cells (not recorded which) from PBMCs. The source is a human donor with severe aplastic anemia or a healthy control (not recorded which).

Concerning this clonotype: A much larger clone sits a single nucleotide away, making a read error possible. The rearrangement uses TRBV27 and TRBJ1-2; the D gene is possibly TRBD1 (6 bases). The germline CDR1 and CDR2 sequences are MNHEY and SMNVEV (reference sequence). Trimming pared 5 bases from V and 4 bases from J, leaving 11 bases between. This CDR3 spans 13 amino acids. The CDR3 loop reads CASSPKDSYGYTF. CDR3 DNA sequence: TGTGCCAGCAGTCCGAAGGACAGCTATGGCTACACCTTC.

On this clonotype: A much larger clone sits a single nucleotide away, making a read error possible. This CDR3 fails to terminate in the conserved phenylalanine or tryptophan, so it likely reflects a read error. The gene calls are TRBV6-2 or TRBV6-3 and TRBJ2-5; D unresolved. This CDR3 has 11 residues. Germline loops: CDR1 MNHEY, CDR2 SVGEGT. V was shortened by 8 bases and J by 5 bases, with 9 bases between the two germline ends. CDR3 protein: CASRIGETQYL. In DNA, the CDR3 is TGTGCCAGCCGAATAGGGGAGACCCAGTACCTC.

Remarks on this clonotype: A clone one base away is much larger, so this may be a read error. The rearrangement joins TRBV12-3 or TRBV12-4 to TRBJ1-6, with TRBD1 identical over 8 bases. This CDR3 is built from 15 residues. In nucleotides, the CDR3 is TGTGCCGGCAGTTTCTTTAAACAGGGGGGTTCACCCCTCCACTTT. Translation gives CAGSFFKQGGSPLHF.

The chain has TRBV7-7 and TRBJ2-7; unclear D gene. This CDR3 is 14 amino acids long. The V and J ends lost 1 base and 0 bases respectively, with 7 bases between them. Germline CDR1 and CDR2: SSHAT and FNYEAQ (reference sequence). This chain's CDR3 is CASSLDVASYEQYF. For the CDR3, the DNA is TGTGCCAGCAGCTTAGACGTAGCCTCCTACGAGCAGTACTTC.

The rearrangement uses TRBV9 and TRBJ2-5; D is unresolved. The CDR3 contains 15 residues. The germline V and J ends were trimmed by 4 bases and 1 base, with 14 bases remaining between them. The V gene's germline CDR1 is SGDLS and CDR2 YYNGEE. CDR3 nucleotides: TGTGCCAGCAGCCAAGAGGTAGGAGCCCAAGAGACCCAGTACTTC. Its translation is CASSQEVGAQETQYF.

V gene TRBV19 combines with J gene TRBJ2-2; D is unclear. The CDR3 has 15 residues. The ends were cut back, 5 bases at V and 0 bases at J, with 10 bases in the middle. Looked up from germline, CDR1 is LNHDA and CDR2 is SQIVND (reference sequence). In nucleotides, the CDR3 is TGTGCCAGTAGTCCAGACCTATCGAACACCGGGGAGCTGTTTTTT. Translation: CASSPDLSNTGELFF.

This chain connects TRBV30 to TRBJ1-6, with a tentative D call TRBD1 (6 bases). Germline CDR1 reads GTSNPN; CDR2 reads SVGIG (reference sequence). Between the trimmed V and J ends, which lost 0 bases and 7 bases, there was a span of 10 bases. CDR3 length equals 14 residues. In DNA, the CDR3 is TGTGCCTGGAGTGTAGGCCAGGGGAATTCACCCCTCCACTTT. This sequence encodes CAWSVGQGNSPLHF.

The chain links TRBV6-2 or TRBV6-3 to TRBJ1-1; D not resolved. The germline V gene has CDR1 MNHEY and CDR2 SVGEGT. Trimming removed 8 bases at V and 0 bases at J, with 16 bases between. The CDR3 contains 15 residues. As DNA, the CDR3 is TGTGCCAGCGGAGGGCATCGATCGGTGAACACTGAAGCTTTCTTT. Its protein product is CASGGHRSVNTEAFF.

The chain joins TRBV7-2 to TRBJ2-7, with TRBD2 matching 13 bases. The trim removed 1 base at V and 3 bases at J, leaving 3 bases unmatched. CDR3 size: 16 residues. From germline, CDR1 is SGHTA and CDR2 FQGNSA. The CDR3 coding sequence is TGTGCCAGCAGCTTAGGGGGGACTAGCGGGAACTACGAGCAGTACTTC. Amino acid sequence: CASSLGGTSGNYEQYF.

This clonotype was observed many times. The chain carries TRBV6-2 or TRBV6-3 and TRBJ2-3; TRBD2 might be the D (6 bases). Germline loops: CDR1 MNHEY, CDR2 SVGEGT. V was clipped by 3 bases and J by 6 bases, with 22 bases between them. This CDR3 has 17 residues. The CDR3 DNA sequence: TGTGCCAGCAGTTATTCACCTCCGGGGGAGGTTGACGATACGCAGTATTTT. Protein: CASSYSPPGEVDDTQYF.

The V and J genes are TRBV19 and TRBJ1-2; 12 bases match TRBD1. This CDR3 has 16 amino acids. From germline, CDR1 is LNHDA and CDR2 SQIVND (reference sequence). With V trimmed by 8 bases and J by 6 bases, 13 bases remained unmatched. The CDR3 region is CASSGTGGLLYDGYTF. CDR3 nucleotide sequence: TGTGCCAGTTCGGGGACAGGGGGCTTACTATATGATGGCTACACCTTC.

This clonotype came up many times. V and J are TRBV19 and TRBJ2-5; 8 nucleotides line up with TRBD1. J lost 4 bases, V lost 5 bases, and 3 bases had no gene match. The germline V gene encodes CDR1 LNHDA and CDR2 SQIVND (reference sequence). The CDR3 has 13 residues. CDR3 nucleotides: TGTGCCAGTAGTGTTACAGGGGGAGAGACCCAGTACTTC. It is translated as CASSVTGGETQYF.

The rearrangement links TRBV19 to TRBJ1-1; the D gene is possibly TRBD1 (6 bases). Trimming stripped 3 bases from V and 2 bases from J, with 16 bases between. The CDR3 length is 16 residues. Per germline, CDR1 LNHDA and CDR2 SQIVND (reference sequence). CDR3 DNA sequence: TGTGCCAGTAGTATCACAGGGTCCTCCCTCAACACTGAAGCTTTCTTT. This translates into CASSITGSSLNTEAFF.

This clonotype was found a few times. The gene calls are TRBV19 and TRBJ1-6; D is undetermined. Trimming took 6 bases from V and 0 from J, leaving 15 bases between them. From germline, CDR1 is LNHDA and CDR2 SQIVND (reference sequence). This CDR3 has 17 amino acids. The CDR3 reads CASSQRTASSYNSPLHF. As DNA, the CDR3 is TGTGCCAGTAGCCAACGGACGGCGAGCTCCTATAATTCACCCCTCCACTTT.

The chain links TRBV7-2 to TRBJ2-2; 8 nucleotides match TRBD2. With 5 bases clipped from V and 1 base from J, the junction kept 3 bases outside the gene matches. The CDR3 spans 15 residues. CDR1 SGHTA and CDR2 FQGNSA come from the germline V gene. In DNA, the CDR3 is TGTGCCAGCAGCCGCACTAGCGGGAACACCGGGGAGCTGTTTTTT. Translating gives CASSRTSGNTGELFF.

The chain recombines TRBV2 with TRBJ2-5; 8 bases match TRBD2. Germline V lookup: CDR1 SNHLY, CDR2 FYNNEI. J lost 8 bases, V lost 8 bases, and 10 bases had no gene match. This CDR3 comprises 13 residues. The CDR3 DNA follows: TGTGCCAGCGAGGCTAGCGGGCAAGGAACCCAGTACTTC. Amino acid sequence: CASEASGQGTQYF. Supplemented by reference TRBV2 and TRBJ2-5, the full variable domain reads EPEVTQTPSHQVTQMGQEVILRCVPISNHLYFYWYRQILGQKVEFLVSFYNNEISEKSEIFDDQFSVERPDGSNFTLKIRSTKLEDSAMYFCASEASGQGTQYFGPGTRLLVL.

This chain joins TRBV20-1 and TRBJ2-6, with 7 bases aligning to TRBD1. This CDR3 region has 15 residues. The junction had 6 bases not matched to a gene; V was cut back by 6 bases and J by 1 base. Germline V gene sequence: CDR1 DFQATT, CDR2 SNEGSKA (reference sequence). CDR3: CSATGAYSGANVLTF. DNA for the CDR3: TGCAGTGCAACAGGGGCCTATTCTGGGGCCAACGTCCTGACTTTC.

The chain joins TRBV2 to TRBJ2-7, with D possibly matching TRBD2 (6 bases). This CDR3 region has 12 residues. Looked up from germline, CDR1 is SNHLY and CDR2 is FYNNEI. V was pared by 6 bases and J by 6 bases, with 12 bases between. The DNA for the CDR3 is TGTGCCAGCAGACAGTTGGGGGGCGAGCAGTACTTC. Translation gives CASRQLGGEQYF.

V usage is TRBV19 and J usage is TRBJ2-1; D call uncertain. CDR3 length equals 12 residues. The ends were cut back, 3 bases at V and 7 bases at J, with 7 bases in the middle. Germline loops: CDR1 LNHDA, CDR2 SQIVND (reference sequence). The CDR3 spells CASSMSPNEQFF. The CDR3 bases are TGTGCCAGTAGTATGTCCCCGAATGAGCAGTTCTTC. The entire variable domain, with the rest obtained from reference TRBV19 and TRBJ2-1, is as follows: DGGITQSPKYLFRKEGQNVTLSCEQNLNHDAMYWYRQDPGQGLRLIYYSQIVNDFQKGDIAEGYSVSREKKESFPLTVTSAQKNPTAFYLCASSMSPNEQFFGPGTRLTVL.

V is TRBV10-3 and J is TRBJ2-5; 7 bases map to TRBD1. This CDR3 is 16 amino acids long. Germline V lookup: CDR1 ENHRY, CDR2 SYGVKD. Unmatched junction bases numbered 17, after V lost 10 bases and J lost 3 bases. The CDR3 is CATNDHPGTAEETQYF. The CDR3 region has the DNA TGTGCCACCAACGACCACCCCGGGACAGCTGAAGAGACCCAGTACTTC.